This T cell receptor beta chain was profiled in a study of identical twins. General study points: There is a chance that invariant MAIT and iNKT cells partially muddied zero-insertion analyses.

Remarks on this clonotype: Its antigen remains unknown.

Via MiXCR, TCRdb re-called the 5' RACE reads, giving one row per CDR3 protein. The sample lists about 890,000 distinct CDR3 sequences, over 9% seen once, with around 1.6% in the top ten. This CDR3 has 14 residues. The V and J ends lost 5 bases and 7 bases respectively, with 15 bases between them. The same data also contributed to another study, on yellow fever vaccine responses in identical twins.

The sample consisted of PBMCs. The genes are TRBV12-3 or TRBV12-4 and TRBJ2-1; no reliable D call. The sequence was collected from a woman in her late teens or twenties in good health. The DNA for the CDR3 is TGTGCCAGCAGTCTTTTGAGACCCCGGAATGAGCAGTTCTTC. The encoded protein is CASSLLRPRNEQFF.